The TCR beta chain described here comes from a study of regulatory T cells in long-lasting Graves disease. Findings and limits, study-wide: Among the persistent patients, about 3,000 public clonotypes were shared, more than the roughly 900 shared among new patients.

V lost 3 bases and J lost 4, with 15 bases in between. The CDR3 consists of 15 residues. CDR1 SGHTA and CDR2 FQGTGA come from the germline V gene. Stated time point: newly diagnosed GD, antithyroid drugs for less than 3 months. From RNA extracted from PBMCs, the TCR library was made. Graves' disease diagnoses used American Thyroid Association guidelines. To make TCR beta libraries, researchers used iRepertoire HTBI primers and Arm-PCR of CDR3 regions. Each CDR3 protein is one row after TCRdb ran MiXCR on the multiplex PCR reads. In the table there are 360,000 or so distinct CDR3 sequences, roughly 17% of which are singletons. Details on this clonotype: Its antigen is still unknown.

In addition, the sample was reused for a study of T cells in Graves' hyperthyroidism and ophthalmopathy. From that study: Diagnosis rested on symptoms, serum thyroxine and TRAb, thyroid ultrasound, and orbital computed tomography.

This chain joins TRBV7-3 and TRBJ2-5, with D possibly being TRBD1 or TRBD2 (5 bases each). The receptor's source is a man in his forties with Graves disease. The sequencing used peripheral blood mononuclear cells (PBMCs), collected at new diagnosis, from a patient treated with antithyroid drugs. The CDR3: CASSFQFGGGETQYF. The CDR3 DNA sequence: TGTGCCAGCAGCTTCCAGTTTGGGGGTGGAGAGACCCAGTACTTC.